These 21 T cell receptor beta chains originate from one sample sequenced in a study of T cell repertoires in cytomegalovirus infection. No cognate antigen is known for these TCRs. TCRdb ran MiXCR on the reads and lists one entry per CDR3 protein. The repertoire consists of around 570,000 distinct CDR3 sequences, with approximately 40% occurring once and the leading ten covering 48%. The specimen was cultured PBMCs, collected from culture after CMV antigen stimulation. The receptors stem from a human donor in good health (CMV status not recorded). Some clones in this sample may be carry-over from other donors' samples.

V is TRBV10-2 and J is TRBJ2-5; 7 positions match TRBD2. The CDR3 loop spans 15 amino acids. Per the germline V gene, CDR1 is WSHSY and CDR2 is SAAADI. The V gene end was trimmed by 2 bases and the J gene end by 2 bases; junction bases not matched to a gene: 5. The CDR3 nucleotides read TGCGCCAGCAGTGAGGGCGGGGGAGCGCAAGAGACCCAGTACTTC. Translation gives CASSEGGGAQETQYF.

In the case of this clonotype: Just one base apart from a much larger clone, this may be a read error. The chain couples TRBV7-3 to TRBJ2-5; no firm D call. Germline V gives CDR1 SGHTA, CDR2 FQGTGA. V was cut by 1 base and J by 1 base, with 4 bases left in between. The CDR3 contains 13 residues. The CDR3 is CASSLIPQETQYF. The CDR3 DNA is TGTGCCAGCAGCTTAATCCCCCAAGAGACCCAGTACTTC.

The chain joins TRBV6-5 to TRBJ2-7, with 8 bases identical to TRBD2. V lost 0 bases and J lost 0; bases outside the gene matches: 7. Germline CDR1 MNHEY, CDR2 SVGAGI. This CDR3 region has 17 residues. This CDR3 is CASSYSSREGASYEQYF. DNA of the CDR3: TGTGCCAGCAGTTACTCGAGCCGGGAGGGTGCCTCCTACGAGCAGTACTTC.

This CDR3 reads CASSYRTVQFF. Written as DNA, the CDR3 is TGTGCCAGCAGTTATCGGACAGTCCAGTTCTTC. The V call is TRBV6-2 or TRBV6-3, the J call TRBJ2-1; maybe TRBD1 (6 bases). The germline V gene has CDR1 MNHEY and CDR2 SVGEGT. The CDR3 sequence is 11 residues long. V lost 3 bases and J lost 13, with 10 bases in between.

The J gene is TRBJ2-3, the V gene TRBV20-1, with unresolved D. Germline V gene lookup returns CDR1 DFQATT and CDR2 SNEGSKA (reference sequence). The CDR3 contains 12 residues. Trimming shortened V by 4 bases and J by 6 bases, and 11 bases separated the two germline ends. The CDR3 coding sequence is TGCAGTGCTAATTTTAGAGGTGATACGCAGTATTTT. Translated, it gives CSANFRGDTQYF.

DNA for the CDR3: TGTGCCAGCAGCTTGGCCAGGGTTGAGGGGACTGAAGCTTTCTTT. Translated: CASSLARVEGTEAFF. J is TRBJ1-1 and V is TRBV7-8, with D tentatively TRBD1 (5 bases). Looked up from germline, CDR1 is SGHVS and CDR2 is FQNEAQ. The CDR3 runs 15 residues. V was cut by 3 bases and J by 5 bases, with 16 bases left in between.

This clonotype was detected many times. The V call is TRBV12-3 or TRBV12-4, the J call TRBJ2-1; D tentatively reads TRBD1 or TRBD2 (5 bases each). Trimming shortened V by 3 bases and J by 1 base, and 10 bases separated the two germline ends. The CDR3 runs to 15 residues. In DNA form, the CDR3 reads TGTGCCAGCAGTTTCTGGGGGAGTTCCTACAATGAGCAGTTCTTC. Translated: CASSFWGSSYNEQFF.

This clonotype was picked up one time. This chain links TRBV4-2 with TRBJ2-3; 7 bases line up with TRBD1. CDR3 length: 15 amino acids. Trimming cost V 4 bases and J 2 bases; bases outside gene matches: 6. Germline V gives CDR1 LGHNA, CDR2 YNFKEQ. The CDR3 reads CASSLPGGDTDTQYF. The DNA for the CDR3 is TGTGCCAGCAGCCTGCCAGGGGGAGACACAGATACGCAGTATTTT.

A single count supports this clonotype. This chain's CDR3 is CASTTEGYEQYF. The CDR3 DNA follows: TGTGCCAGCACCACGGAGGGATACGAGCAGTACTTC. V gene TRBV6-6 combines with J gene TRBJ2-7; tentative D call: TRBD2 (6 bases). V lost 7 bases to trimming and J lost 4 bases, with 11 bases between them. The CDR3 runs to 12 residues. Germline CDR1 and CDR2: MNHNY and SVGAGI (reference sequence).

For this clonotype: The conserved final phenylalanine or tryptophan is absent from the CDR3, which likely points to a read error. The chain uses TRBV12-3 or TRBV12-4 and TRBJ1-1; 11 bases are shared with TRBD1. The junction had 6 bases not matched to a gene; V was cut back by 5 bases and J by 4 bases. CDR3 size: 15 residues. The CDR3 DNA is TGTGCCAGCAGTGACCCCGGGACAGGGGGCACTGAAGCTTTCCTT. This encodes CASSDPGTGGTEAFL.

The CDR3 DNA is TGTGCCAGCAGTGAAGCCCTGTTCCACGAGCAGTACTTC. Translation gives CASSEALFHEQYF. The chain links TRBV6-1 to TRBJ2-7; unclear D gene. V was cut by 0 bases and J by 5 bases, with 8 bases left in between. Germline values: CDR1 MNHNS, CDR2 SASEGT. The CDR3 has 13 residues.

The V call is TRBV27, the J call TRBJ2-7, with 8 bases lining up with TRBD1. Per germline, CDR1 MNHEY and CDR2 SMNVEV (reference sequence). The CDR3 runs to 14 residues. The V and J ends lost 5 bases and 4 bases, in that order; junction bases with no gene match: 7. Here the CDR3 DNA reads TGTGCCAGCAGTCGCAGGGGGCTGTTGTACGAGCAGTACTTC. Translation: CASSRRGLLYEQYF.

The V gene is TRBV6-5, the J gene TRBJ2-1, with TRBD1 matching over 7 bases. The CDR3 is 14 amino acids. With V trimmed by 8 bases and J by 5 bases, 9 bases remained unmatched. Looked up from germline, CDR1 is MNHEY and CDR2 is SVGAGI. Here the CDR3 reads CASATMGQHNEQFF. The DNA of the CDR3 is TGTGCCAGCGCTACAATGGGACAGCACAATGAGCAGTTCTTC.

The rearrangement joins TRBV24-1 to TRBJ2-1; unclear D gene. This CDR3 is 16 amino acids long. CDR1 is KGHDR, CDR2 SFDVKD, per germline. Trimming stripped 0 bases from V and 0 bases from J, with 8 bases between. The CDR3 DNA follows: TGTGCCACCAGTGATTTGGCCGCAAGCTCCTACAATGAGCAGTTCTTC. Translation: CATSDLAASSYNEQFF.

The CDR3 coding sequence is TGTGCCAGCAGCTTAGTATGGGGGGCAGATGCTTTCTTT. Its protein product is CASSLVWGADAFF. This sequence joins TRBV7-6 and TRBJ1-1; D is possibly TRBD1 (6 bases). Germline V gene lookup returns CDR1 SGHVS and CDR2 FNYEAQ. Trimming took 1 base from V and 11 from J, leaving 14 bases between them. The CDR3 loop spans 13 amino acids.

This clonotype showed up just a few times. V usage is TRBV7-9 and J usage is TRBJ2-5; a possible D gene is TRBD2 (5 bases). The germline V gene encodes CDR1 SEHNR and CDR2 FQNEAQ (reference sequence). V lost 1 base, J lost 3 bases, and 6 bases lay in between. This CDR3 contains 13 residues. CDR3 DNA sequence: TGTGCCAGCAGCTTAGAGGAGGAAGAGACCCAGTACTTC. Encoded protein: CASSLEEEETQYF.

This chain connects TRBV7-2 to TRBJ2-1; TRBD2 matches 7 bases. Trimming removed 6 bases from V and 7 bases from J; junction bases left unmatched: 9. The CDR3 runs to 14 residues. Germline V gene data show CDR1 as SGHTA and CDR2 as FQGNSA. The DNA for the CDR3 is TGTGCCAGCAGTACGGGGGGAGCCTTAAATGAGCAGTTCTTC. Protein product: CASSTGGALNEQFF.

The rearrangement joins TRBV7-2 to TRBJ1-3; TRBD1 is a possible D gene (5 bases). V lost 6 bases and J lost 6, with 15 bases in between. Germline V lookup: CDR1 SGHTA, CDR2 FQGNSA. The CDR3 has 14 amino acids. Here the CDR3 reads CASSRDSGENTIYF. The CDR3 DNA sequence: TGTGCCAGCAGTCGGGACTCGGGAGAAAACACCATATATTTT.

In its sample, this clonotype was seen many times. The chain employs TRBV7-8 and TRBJ1-6; unclear D gene. The length of the CDR3 is 16 residues. The germline CDR1 and CDR2 sequences are SGHVS and FQNEAQ. V lost 5 bases, J lost 0 bases, and 11 bases lay in between. The CDR3 is CASSRTLGSYNSPLHF. The CDR3 region has the DNA TGTGCCAGCAGCCGGACTTTAGGCTCCTATAATTCACCCCTCCACTTT.

This chain links TRBV7-2 with TRBJ2-1; TRBD2 aligns across 7 bases. The CDR3 loop spans 15 amino acids. V lost 5 bases to trimming and J lost 7 bases; unmatched junction nucleotides: 11. Germline V CDR1 and CDR2: SGHTA, FQGNSA. The CDR3 nucleotides are TGTGCCAGCAGCCCCGGCTCCGGGGGGTGGAATGAGCAGTTCTTC. Translated, it gives CASSPGSGGWNEQFF.

The rearrangement uses TRBV7-2 and TRBJ2-1; a possible D gene is TRBD1 (6 bases). Germline-derived CDR1 and CDR2 are SGHTA and FQGNSA. V gave up 1 base and J gave up 2 bases, with 9 bases separating them. The length of the CDR3 is 15 residues. CDR3: CASSLVGQPYNEQFF. The DNA of the CDR3 is TGTGCCAGCAGCTTAGTAGGACAGCCCTACAATGAGCAGTTCTTC.